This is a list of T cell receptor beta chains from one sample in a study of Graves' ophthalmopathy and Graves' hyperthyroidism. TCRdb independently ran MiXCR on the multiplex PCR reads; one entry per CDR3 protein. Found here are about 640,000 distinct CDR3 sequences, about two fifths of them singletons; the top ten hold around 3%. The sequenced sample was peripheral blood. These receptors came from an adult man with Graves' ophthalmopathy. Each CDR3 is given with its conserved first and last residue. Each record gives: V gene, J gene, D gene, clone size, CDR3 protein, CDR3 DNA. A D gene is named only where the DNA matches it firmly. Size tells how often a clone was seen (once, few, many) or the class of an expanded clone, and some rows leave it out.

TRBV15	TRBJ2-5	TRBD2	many	CATSTHGLAVYQETQYF	TGTGCCACCAGCACCCACGGACTAGCGGTGTACCAAGAGACCCAGTACTTC
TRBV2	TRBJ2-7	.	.	CASSESPGGGGGYEQYF	TGTGCCAGCAGTGAATCCCCAGGGGGAGGGGGGGGCTACGAGCAGTACTTC
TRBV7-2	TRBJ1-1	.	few	CASSLARGDAEAFF	TGTGCCAGCAGCTTAGCGCGGGGGGACGCTGAAGCTTTCTTT
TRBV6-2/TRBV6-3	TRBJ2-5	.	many	CASSYGNTQYF	TGTGCCAGCAGTTACGGAAACACCCAGTACTTC
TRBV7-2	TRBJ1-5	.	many	CASSLGRYSNQPQHF	TGTGCCAGCAGCTTAGGTCGGTATAGCAATCAGCCCCAGCATTTT
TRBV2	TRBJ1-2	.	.	CASRQSQGFYGYTF	TGTGCCAGTCGTCAGAGCCAGGGGTTCTATGGCTACACCTTC
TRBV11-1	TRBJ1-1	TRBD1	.	CASSLVPGGSRRTEAFF	TGTGCCAGCAGCTTAGTGCCAGGGGGATCGAGAAGGACTGAAGCTTTCTTT
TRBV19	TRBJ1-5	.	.	CASSTGGADNQPQHF	TGTGCCAGTAGTACCGGGGGGGCTGACAATCAGCCCCAGCATTTT
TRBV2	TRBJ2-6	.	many	CASSEARGSGANVLTF	TGTGCCAGCAGTGAAGCGAGGGGCTCTGGGGCCAACGTCCTGACTTTC
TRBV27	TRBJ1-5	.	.	CASSHKARQPQHF	TGTGCCAGCAGCCACAAGGCTCGTCAGCCCCAGCATTTT
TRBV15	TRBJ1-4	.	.	CATGRESGQKFF	TGTGCCACCGGCAGAGAGTCAGGGCAAAAGTTTTTT